One sample yielded the 7 T cell receptor beta chains listed below, sequenced in a study of T-cell memory formation after mild COVID-19. TCRdb ran MiXCR on the 5' RACE reads and lists one entry per CDR3 protein. This repertoire shows about 120,000 distinct CDR3 sequences, 15% to 20% found once; its top ten account for approximately 15%. The sequenced material came from PBMCs or a T cell subset sorted from them (not recorded which). Receptor source: an adult woman who had mild COVID-19 (a few samples of this study predate the infection). Cell type and time point are not known.

The chain carries TRBV18 and TRBJ2-7, with D perhaps matching TRBD2 (6 bases). Trimming left V 2 bases short and J 7 bases short, with 6 bases between. This CDR3 comprises 11 residues. CDR1 and CDR2 (germline): KGHSH, LQKENI. The CDR3 region has the DNA TGTGCCAGCTCACCAGGGACTGAGCAGTACTTC. Its translation: CASSPGTEQYF.

This clonotype was detected a few times. The CDR3 sequence: CASSLASLTDTQYF. Written as DNA, the CDR3 is TGTGCCAGCAGCTTAGCCTCCCTCACAGATACGCAGTATTTT. This rearrangement joins TRBV13 to TRBJ2-3; D is unresolved. The CDR3 totals 14 residues. CDR1 and CDR2 from the germline V gene are PRHDT and FYEKMQ (reference sequence). Trimming removed 1 base from V and 2 bases from J, with 7 bases in between.

This clonotype was observed a few times. CDR3 sequence (DNA): TGTGCCAGCAGTATAGGACAGGCGGGGAACACTGAAGCTTTCTTT. Amino acids: CASSIGQAGNTEAFF. The chain uses TRBV12-3 or TRBV12-4 and TRBJ1-1; 7 bases line up with TRBD1. The CDR3 totals 15 residues. Trimming at V came to 5 bases and at J to 1 base, leaving 7 bases not matched to a gene.

Note on this clonotype: The CDR3 end shows no conserved phenylalanine or tryptophan, and so a read error is likely. J is TRBJ2-1 and V is TRBV14; D unresolved. The CDR3 loop spans 13 amino acids. Trimming shortened V by 0 bases and J by 6 bases, and 6 bases separated the two germline ends. Germline V CDR1 and CDR2: SGHDN, FVKESK. The CDR3: CASSQEGPNEQFL. The CDR3 region has the DNA TGTGCCAGCAGCCAAGAGGGCCCCAATGAGCAGTTCTTA.

This clonotype turned up a few times. This chain links TRBV5-1 with TRBJ2-5, with D tentatively TRBD2 (5 bases). The CDR3 consists of 15 residues. The germline V gene encodes CDR1 SGHRS and CDR2 YFSETQ. V was trimmed by 1 base and J by 2 bases, leaving 12 bases between them. CDR3 DNA: TGCGCCAGCAGCTTGAGCGGTGTAACACAAGAGACCCAGTACTTC. This sequence encodes CASSLSGVTQETQYF.

In its sample, this clonotype was seen a few times. V usage is TRBV29-1 and J usage is TRBJ1-1; no clear D. From germline, CDR1 is SQVTM and CDR2 ANQGSEA. Trimming took 2 bases from V and 5 from J, leaving 15 bases between them. CDR3 length: 14 residues. In DNA, the CDR3 is TGCAGCGTTGAACCGCCCGCGAGGAAGACTGAAGCTTTCTTT. This gives the protein CSVEPPARKTEAFF.

This clonotype appeared once. The chain links TRBV4-2 to TRBJ1-1; no definite D call. The length of the CDR3 is 15 residues. V lost 0 bases, J lost 3 bases, and 11 bases lay in between. Per the germline V gene, CDR1 is LGHNA and CDR2 is YNFKEQ. The CDR3 protein is CASSQEGLGDTEAFF. CDR3 nucleotide sequence: TGTGCCAGCAGCCAAGAAGGCCTTGGGGACACTGAAGCTTTCTTT.